The 30 T cell receptor beta chains in this list originate from one sample, sequenced in a study of CD8 T cells in ankylosing spondylitis. No antigen has been assigned to these receptors. TCRdb re-derived calls from the 5' RACE reads in MiXCR, one entry per CDR3 protein. This table has approximately 300,000 distinct CDR3 sequences, approximately 8% appearing once. Broader study findings: Ankylosing spondylitis blood appeared to carry a characteristic TCR beta motif of roughly eight highly homologous variants.

The specimen was blood, either unsorted or a sorted T cell fraction (not recorded which). Receptors originate from a male donor with ankylosing spondylitis.

This chain links TRBV7-2 with TRBJ2-7; D is perhaps TRBD2 (5 bases). Germline CDR1 SGHTA, CDR2 FQGNSA. This CDR3 comprises 13 residues. Between the trimmed V and J ends, which lost 5 bases and 1 base, there was a span of 9 bases. In DNA, the CDR3 is TGTGCCAGCAGCGCTCGGACTTCCTACGAGCAGTACTTC. Its protein product is CASSARTSYEQYF.

The chain couples TRBV12-3 or TRBV12-4 to TRBJ1-5; TRBD1 agrees at 8 bases. The CDR3 totals 13 residues. The trim removed 5 bases at V and 6 bases at J, leaving 3 bases unmatched. The CDR3 nucleotides are TGTGCCAGCAGTGGCAGGGGGCCTCAGCCCCAGCATTTT. This encodes CASSGRGPQPQHF.

The rearrangement links TRBV7-2 to TRBJ1-2, with D tentatively TRBD1 (5 bases). The CDR3 loop spans 13 amino acids. V shed 2 bases and J shed 4 bases, with 8 bases lying between them. Germline V gene data show CDR1 as SGHTA and CDR2 as FQGNSA. The CDR3 DNA is TGTGCCAGCAGCTTATCGGGGGTCTATGGCTACACCTTC. Protein product: CASSLSGVYGYTF.

This clonotype turned up a few times. The J gene is TRBJ1-2, the V gene TRBV5-1; TRBD1 aligns across 7 bases. The germline gives CDR1 SGHRS, CDR2 YFSETQ. The CDR3 is 16 residues long. V was pared by 4 bases and J by 2 bases, with 11 bases of the junction left unmatched. The CDR3 sequence: CASSRSGGTENYGYTF. CDR3 DNA sequence: TGCGCCAGCAGCAGATCCGGGGGGACAGAGAACTATGGCTACACCTTC.

This clonotype was seen just once. A clone one base away is much larger, so this may be a read error. The rearrangement uses TRBV29-1 and TRBJ2-1, with 7 bases lining up with TRBD1. The CDR3 consists of 18 residues. CDR1 is SQVTM and CDR2 is ANQGSEA in the germline V gene. The CDR3 loop is CGVTGNLMLSSSYNEQFF. Here the CDR3 DNA reads TGCGGCGTGACAGGGAACCTAATGTTGTCGAGCTCCTACAATGAGCAGTTCTTC.

Ten or more counts support this clonotype. This chain joins TRBV24-1 and TRBJ2-5; possibly TRBD1 for D (6 bases). CDR1 is KGHDR, CDR2 SFDVKD, per germline. This CDR3 spans 18 amino acids. V lost 7 bases to trimming and J lost 1 base, with 24 bases between them. CDR3 residues: CATRAEQGGGRFQETQYF. The CDR3 DNA reads as TGTGCCACCAGGGCGGAACAGGGTGGGGGTAGGTTCCAAGAGACCCAGTACTTC.

This chain joins TRBV11-3 and TRBJ2-2, with a tentative D call TRBD2 (5 bases). The germline V and J ends were trimmed by 5 bases and 2 bases, with 12 bases remaining between them. Germline values: CDR1 SGHNT, CDR2 YENEEA. The CDR3 is 15 amino acids. CDR3 in amino acids: CASSKLESNTGELFF. The CDR3, as DNA: TGTGCCAGCAGCAAACTAGAATCTAACACCGGGGAGCTGTTTTTT.

This clonotype was detected a few times. The chain combines TRBV14 with TRBJ2-3; D unresolved. Germline lookup yields CDR1 SGHDN and CDR2 FVKESK. The CDR3 has 12 residues. Between the trimmed V and J ends, which lost 5 bases and 10 bases, there was a span of 13 bases. The CDR3 sequence is CASSTTRRAQYF. CDR3 DNA sequence: TGTGCCAGCAGCACAACCAGGCGTGCGCAGTATTTT. The full variable domain, in which reference TRBV14 and TRBJ2-3 provide the parts outside the CDR3, is EAGVTQFPSHSVIEKGQTVTLRCDPISGHDNLYWYRRVMGKEIKFLLHFVKESKQDESGMPNNRFLAERTGGTYSTLKVQPAELEDSGVYFCASSTTRRAQYFGPGTRLTVL.

This clonotype was found a few times. This chain links TRBV3-1 with TRBJ2-2; TRBD2 agrees at 12 bases. V lost 2 bases, J lost 8 bases, and 9 bases stayed unmatched. This CDR3 has 17 amino acids. Germline V gene sequence: CDR1 LGHDT, CDR2 YNNKEL (reference sequence). The CDR3 bases are TGTGCCAGCAGCCAACCCCCCGGGACTAGCGGGCTAGGGGAGCTGTTTTTT. Protein: CASSQPPGTSGLGELFF.

The table lists this clonotype with a few counts. V and J are TRBV11-1 and TRBJ2-4; perhaps TRBD1 as D (6 bases). The CDR3 has 13 amino acids. The V and J ends lost 4 bases and 9 bases respectively, with 13 bases between them. Germline-derived CDR1 and CDR2 are SGHAT and FQDESV (reference sequence). For the CDR3, the DNA is TGTGCCAGCAGCTCCGACACAGGGATCATTCAGTACTTC. Protein product: CASSSDTGIIQYF.

In its sample, this clonotype was seen a few times. V and J are TRBV9 and TRBJ2-5; D tentatively reads TRBD1 or TRBD2 (6 bases each). CDR3 length equals 16 residues. V was clipped by 4 bases and J by 2 bases, with 18 bases between them. CDR1 SGDLS and CDR2 YYNGEE come from the germline V gene. The CDR3 reads CASSPQGWGAQETQYF. The DNA for the CDR3 is TGTGCCAGCAGCCCCCAAGGCTGGGGGGCGCAAGAGACCCAGTACTTC.

V is TRBV6-1 and J is TRBJ2-4; D tentatively reads TRBD1 or TRBD2 (5 bases each). The V and J ends lost 6 bases and 1 base respectively, with 16 bases between them. From germline, CDR1 is MNHNS and CDR2 SASEGT. The CDR3 has 16 amino acids. This CDR3 reads CASSGLSRDAKNIQYF. DNA of the CDR3: TGTGCCAGCAGCGGATTAAGCAGGGACGCCAAAAACATTCAGTACTTC.

This chain links TRBV4-2 with TRBJ2-6; D is perhaps TRBD2 (5 bases). The CDR3 contains 16 residues. Germline loops: CDR1 LGHNA, CDR2 YNFKEQ. Trimming pared 0 bases from V and 7 bases from J, leaving 13 bases between. CDR3 sequence (DNA): TGTGCCAGCAGCCAAGATTCGGGATTGCGAGCCAACGTCCTGACTTTC. This translates into CASSQDSGLRANVLTF.

This clonotype was found many times. The chain carries TRBV20-1 and TRBJ2-2, with 7 nucleotides matching TRBD2. V lost 0 bases, J lost 0 bases, and 7 bases stayed unmatched. The CDR3 runs to 17 residues. Germline values: CDR1 DFQATT, CDR2 SNEGSKA (reference sequence). The CDR3 bases are TGCAGTGCTAGAGATCGGGGGGTCAACGCGAACACCGGGGAGCTGTTTTTT. Its protein is CSARDRGVNANTGELFF.

In its sample, this clonotype was seen many times. The chain has TRBV28 and TRBJ2-5; TRBD2 might be the D (5 bases). The germline V gene has CDR1 MDHEN and CDR2 SYDVKM. The ends were cut back, 2 bases at V and 3 bases at J, with 7 bases in the middle. The CDR3 runs to 13 residues. Written as DNA, the CDR3 is TGTGCCAGCAGTTTAAAGAGGGAAGAGACCCAGTACTTC. Residues: CASSLKREETQYF.

This sequence joins TRBV28 and TRBJ2-7; 8 bases are a match to TRBD2. CDR3 length: 16 amino acids. The junction had 10 bases not matched to a gene; V was cut back by 6 bases and J by 0 bases. Germline V lookup: CDR1 MDHEN, CDR2 SYDVKM. CDR3 sequence (DNA): TGTGCCAGCAGCCCCCATACTAGCGGTTTCTCCTACGAGCAGTACTTC. It translates to CASSPHTSGFSYEQYF. Drawing the rest from reference TRBV28 and TRBJ2-7, the complete variable domain is DVKVTQSSRYLVKRTGEKVFLECVQDMDHENMFWYRQDPGLGLRLIYFSYDVKMKEKGDIPEGYSVSREKKERFSLILESASTNQTSMYLCASSPHTSGFSYEQYFGPGTRLTVT.

Note on this clonotype: One base away lies a much larger clone, so this may be a sequencing read error. CDR3 nucleotides: TGTGCCAGCGGCTTGACCCAAGGAGGCACTGAAGCTTTCTTT. This codes for CASGLTQGGTEAFF. The chain employs TRBV5-6 and TRBJ1-1; D gene uncertain. In germline, CDR1 is SGHDT, CDR2 YYEEEE. This CDR3 region has 14 residues.

The chain is built from TRBV29-1 and TRBJ2-5; 8 bases match TRBD2. There are 12 residues in the CDR3. The V gene's germline CDR1 is SQVTM and CDR2 ANQGSEA. Unmatched junction bases numbered 10, after V lost 7 bases and J lost 9 bases. The CDR3 region is CSGGSGDLAQYF. The CDR3 DNA reads as TGCAGCGGGGGTAGCGGGGATTTGGCCCAGTACTTC.

This sequence joins TRBV5-1 and TRBJ2-3; tentatively, D is TRBD2 (6 bases). Germline CDR1 and CDR2: SGHRS and YFSETQ. V gave up 2 bases and J gave up 4 bases, with 11 bases separating them. The CDR3 contains 14 residues. CDR3 in amino acids: CASSFVREADTQYF. The DNA of the CDR3 is TGCGCCAGCAGCTTCGTCAGGGAGGCAGATACGCAGTATTTT.

The sample holds many counts of this clonotype. The chain uses TRBV24-1 and TRBJ2-3, with 11 bases matching TRBD2. The CDR3 is made up of 17 amino acids. J was trimmed by 2 bases and V by 4 bases; bases with no gene match: 7. Germline V gene lookup returns CDR1 KGHDR and CDR2 SFDVKD. CDR3 in amino acids: CATSELRTSGPTDTQYF. The DNA for the CDR3 is TGTGCCACCAGTGAGTTAAGGACTAGCGGGCCCACAGATACGCAGTATTTT.

This clonotype came up a few times. This chain links TRBV20-1 with TRBJ1-3; 7 nucleotides align to TRBD1. The CDR3 totals 14 residues. Germline V gives CDR1 DFQATT, CDR2 SNEGSKA (reference sequence). Germline trimming cut 0 bases from V and 4 bases from J; bases unmatched to any gene: 3. This CDR3 reads CSARDGQAGNTIYF. The CDR3 DNA reads as TGCAGTGCTAGAGACGGACAGGCAGGAAACACCATATATTTT.

Only a few counts were recorded for this clonotype. The chain joins TRBV9 to TRBJ1-2, with TRBD1 matching over 9 bases. V lost 0 bases to trimming and J lost 4 bases; unmatched junction nucleotides: 1. Germline-derived CDR1 and CDR2 are SGDLS and YYNGEE. This CDR3 spans 14 amino acids. CDR3 region: CASSVGDRVYGYTF. Written as DNA, the CDR3 is TGTGCCAGCAGCGTAGGGGACAGGGTCTATGGCTACACCTTC.

There are many counts of this clonotype. The chain carries TRBV5-1 and TRBJ2-2; D gene uncertain. Germline V gene sequence: CDR1 SGHRS, CDR2 YFSETQ. The length of the CDR3 is 13 residues. The V and J ends lost 2 bases and 4 bases respectively, with 6 bases between them. In DNA, the CDR3 is TGCGCCAGCAGCTTTGGGTTCACCGGGGAGCTGTTTTTT. Its translation is CASSFGFTGELFF.

The gene calls are TRBV12-3 or TRBV12-4 and TRBJ1-3, with D uncertain. The CDR3 runs 16 residues. Trimming cost V 0 bases and J 0 bases, with 9 bases left between them. CDR3 residues: CASSLALRGSGNTIYF. The CDR3 DNA reads TGTGCCAGCAGTTTAGCGCTACGGGGCTCTGGAAACACCATATATTTT.

This clonotype was counted at least ten times. The chain recombines TRBV5-1 with TRBJ1-4; 7 bases agree with TRBD1. This CDR3 spans 14 amino acids. The trim removed 5 bases at V and 3 bases at J, leaving 4 bases unmatched. CDR1 is SGHRS, CDR2 YFSETQ, per germline. CDR3 nucleotides: TGCGCCAGCAGTCGAGGGACAGCTAATGAAAAACTGTTTTTT. It specifies CASSRGTANEKLFF.

The chain is built from TRBV7-6 and TRBJ2-3; 7 nucleotides agree with TRBD1. Germline trimming cut 1 base from V and 3 bases from J; bases unmatched to any gene: 7. Germline assignment: CDR1 SGHVS and CDR2 FNYEAQ. The CDR3 extends over 16 amino acids. CDR3 nucleotide sequence: TGTGCCAGCAGCTTAGGCGTTGTCAGGGGGACAGATACGCAGTATTTT. Translation: CASSLGVVRGTDTQYF.

This sequence joins TRBV2 and TRBJ2-4; D remains ambiguous. Germline loops: CDR1 SNHLY, CDR2 FYNNEI. Trimming took 4 bases from V and 6 from J, leaving 4 bases between them. This CDR3 spans 11 amino acids. The CDR3 spells CASSAINIQYF. Written as DNA, the CDR3 is TGTGCCAGCAGTGCAATAAACATTCAGTACTTC.

The chain has TRBV5-6 and TRBJ2-1, with 10 bases that match TRBD1. The V gene end was trimmed by 2 bases and the J gene end by 4 bases; junction bases not matched to a gene: 12. The CDR3 is 18 residues long. The germline gives CDR1 SGHDT, CDR2 YYEEEE. The CDR3 spells CASSFSPGTGDQYNEQFF. CDR3 DNA sequence: TGTGCCAGCAGCTTCTCCCCCGGGACAGGGGACCAATACAATGAGCAGTTCTTC.

This chain's CDR3 is CASSIRTRNEQFF. CDR3 nucleotide sequence: TGTGCCAGTAGTATTAGGACTAGGAATGAGCAGTTCTTC. The V and J genes are TRBV19 and TRBJ2-1, with TRBD2 identical over 7 bases. The CDR3 extends over 13 amino acids. Looked up from germline, CDR1 is LNHDA and CDR2 is SQIVND (reference sequence). V lost 3 bases, J lost 7 bases, and 3 bases stayed unmatched.

This clonotype was counted a few times. This chain joins TRBV20-1 and TRBJ2-7, with D perhaps being TRBD1 or TRBD2 (6 bases each). V dropped 5 bases and J dropped 3 bases, with 17 bases sitting between them. Germline values: CDR1 DFQATT, CDR2 SNEGSKA (reference sequence). The CDR3 totals 14 residues. The CDR3: CSAGEGGQLYEQYF. The CDR3 bases are TGCAGTGCTGGCGAGGGGGGCCAACTCTACGAGCAGTACTTC.